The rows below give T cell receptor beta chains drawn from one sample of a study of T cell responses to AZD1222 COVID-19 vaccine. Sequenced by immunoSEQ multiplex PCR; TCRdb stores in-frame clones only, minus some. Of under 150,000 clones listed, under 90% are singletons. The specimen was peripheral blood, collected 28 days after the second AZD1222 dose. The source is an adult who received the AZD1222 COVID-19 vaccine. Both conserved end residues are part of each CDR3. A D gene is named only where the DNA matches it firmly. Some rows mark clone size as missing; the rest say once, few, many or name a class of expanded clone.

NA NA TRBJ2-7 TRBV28 TGTGCCAGCAGTTTATTCGGCTCAAAAATCTACGAGCAGTACTTC CASSLFGSKIYEQYF
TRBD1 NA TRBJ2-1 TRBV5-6 TGTGCCAGCAGGTTACTTAGGACAGGTTTCAATGAGCAGTTCTTC CASRLLRTGFNEQFF
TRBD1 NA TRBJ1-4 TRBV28 TGTGCCAGCAGCGACAGGGAGGTAGTCGGCGAAAAACTGTTTTTT CASSDREVVGEKLFF
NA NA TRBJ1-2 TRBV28 TGTGCCAGCAGTTTCCGGTGGACAGCTTATGGCTACACCTTC CASSFRWTAYGYTF
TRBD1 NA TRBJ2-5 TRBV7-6 TGTGCCAGCAGCTTAGCAGGGGGCGGCCAAGAGACCCAGTACTTC CASSLAGGGQETQYF
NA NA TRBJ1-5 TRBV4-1 TGCGCCAGCAGCCAATACACAGGAGAGAATCAGCCCCAGCATTTT CASSQYTGENQPQHF
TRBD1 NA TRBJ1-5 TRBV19 TGTGCCAGTAGTAGGACAGGGGAATTTAGCAATCAGCCCCAGCATTTT CASSRTGEFSNQPQHF
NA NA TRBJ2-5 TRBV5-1 TGCGCCAGCAGCTCCGGGCAGTTGGGGGTTAGTGAGACCCAGTACTTC CASSSGQLGVSETQYF
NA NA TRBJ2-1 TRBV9 TGTGCCAGCAGCGTAGAGGGTAGGGGTTCCTACAATGAGCAGTTCTTC CASSVEGRGSYNEQFF
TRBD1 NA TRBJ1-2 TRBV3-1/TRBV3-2 TGTGCCAGCAGCCCCTTCGGGACAGCCCCGCGAGACTATGGCTACACCTTC CASSPFGTAPRDYGYTF
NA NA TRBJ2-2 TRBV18 TGTGCCAGCTCACCTTGGAGCACCGGGGAGCTGTTTTTT CASSPWSTGELFF
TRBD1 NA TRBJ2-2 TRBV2 TGTGCCAGCAGTGGGACAGGGGGCACCGATACCGGGGAGCTGTTTTTT CASSGTGGTDTGELFF
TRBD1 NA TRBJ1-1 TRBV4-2 TGTGCCAGCAGCCAAGACCGGACAGGGGCCTCCGAGAACACTGAAGCTTTCTTT CASSQDRTGASENTEAFF
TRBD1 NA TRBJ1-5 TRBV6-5 TGTGCCAGCAGCCGAGGGACAGGGGGCTTTCAGCCCCAGCATTTT CASSRGTGGFQPQHF
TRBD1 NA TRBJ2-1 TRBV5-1 TGCGCCAGCAGCGACGGGACAGGGTTTTACAATGAGCAGTTCTTC CASSDGTGFYNEQFF
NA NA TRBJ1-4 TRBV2 TGTGCCAGCAGTGAATGGGCAGGGACTAATGAAAAACTGTTTTTT CASSEWAGTNEKLFF
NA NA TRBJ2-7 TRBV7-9 TGTGCCAGCAGCTTATCCTACGAGCAGTACTTC CASSLSYEQYF
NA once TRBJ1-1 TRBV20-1 TGCAGTGCTAGGGTCTCTGAAGCTTTCTTT CSARVSEAFF
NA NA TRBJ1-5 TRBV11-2 TGTGCCAGCAGCTTAGGAGGGAATGGCAATCAGCCCCAGCATTTT CASSLGGNGNQPQHF
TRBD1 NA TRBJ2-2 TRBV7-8 TGTGCCAGCAGCTCAGGGGGCAACACCGGGGAGCTGTTTTTT CASSSGGNTGELFF
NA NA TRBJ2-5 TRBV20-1 TGCAGTGCCTGCAAAGGAGAGACCCAGTACTTC CSACKGETQYF
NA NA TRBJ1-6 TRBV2 TGTGCCAGCAAAACTGACTATAATTCACCCCTCCACTTT CASKTDYNSPLHF
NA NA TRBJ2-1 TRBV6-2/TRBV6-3 TGTGCCAGCAGTTACCCTGCCGATGAGCAGTTCTTC CASSYPADEQFF
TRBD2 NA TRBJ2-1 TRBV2 TGTGCCAGCAGTGAAAAGGCGCTAGCGGACAATGAGCAGTTCTTC CASSEKALADNEQFF
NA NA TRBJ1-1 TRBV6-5 TGTGCCAGCAGTAGGTCAGGGTTAGCCACTGAAGCTTTCTTT CASSRSGLATEAFF
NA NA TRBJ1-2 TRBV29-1 TGCAGCGCCGTCCGGGCCGACGGTGGCTACACCTTC CSAVRADGGYTF
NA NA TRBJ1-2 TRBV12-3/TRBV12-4 TGTGCCACCTCTCCTGGGTCTGGTGGCTACACCTTC CATSPGSGGYTF
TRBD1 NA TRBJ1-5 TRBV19 TGTGCCAGTAGTATAGAACAGGGGCGCAATCAGCCCCAGCATTTT CASSIEQGRNQPQHF
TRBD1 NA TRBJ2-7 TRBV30 TGTGCCTGGAGTGCTTTGGGACAGGGGTCCTACGAGCAGTACTTC CAWSALGQGSYEQYF
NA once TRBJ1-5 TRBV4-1 TGCGCCAGCAGCCAAGATGGGGCCCCTTCGGATCAGCCCCAGCATTTT CASSQDGAPSDQPQHF
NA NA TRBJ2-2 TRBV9 TGTGCCAGCAGCGTAGGACCGGGGAACACCGGGGAGCTGTTTTTT CASSVGPGNTGELFF
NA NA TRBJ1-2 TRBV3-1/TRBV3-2 TGTGCCAGCAGCTTCCTGGGGGCAGGGAGACACTATGGCTACACCTTC CASSFLGAGRHYGYTF
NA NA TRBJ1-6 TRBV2 TGTGCCAGCAGTAGGGCCAGTGAATCACCCCTCCACTTT CASSRASESPLHF
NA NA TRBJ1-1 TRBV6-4 TGTGCCAGCAGTGAGATGGAAAACACTGAAGCTTTCTTT CASSEMENTEAFF
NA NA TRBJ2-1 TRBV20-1 TGCAGTGCTACCAGGAATGAGCAGTTCTTC CSATRNEQFF
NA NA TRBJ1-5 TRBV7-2 TGTGCCAGCAGCTTAGCGGGGGGCGATCAGCCCCAGCATTTT CASSLAGGDQPQHF